The rows below give T cell receptor beta chains drawn from one sample of a study of cytomegalovirus exposure and HLA in healthy donors. Assay: immunoSEQ multiplex PCR; the TCRdb copy retains only in-frame clones and omits some. The repertoire holds approximately 84,000 clones, 75% seen once, with over 2% in the top ten. Sequenced input: PBMCs. These receptors originate from a man aged 35 to 55 in good health and CMV-seronegative. Each CDR3 is given with its conserved first and last residue. D genes are given only for firm matches. Some rows have no size entry. The others give once, few or many, or a class for an expanded clone.

>NA|TRBJ1-5|once|TRBV19
TGTGCCAGTAGAAATACAGGGACCCAGCATTTT
CASRNTGTQHF
>NA|TRBJ1-3|once|TRBV30
TGTGCCTGGAGTGCGGGGGTAGCTGGAAACACCATATATTTT
CAWSAGVAGNTIYF
>NA|TRBJ1-2|NA|TRBV7-2
TGTGCCAGCAGCTTAGTGGCCCAGACGGGCTATGGCTACACCTTC
CASSLVAQTGYGYTF
>NA|TRBJ1-5|NA|TRBV6-5
TGTGCCAGCAGATTACAGGGCTTCAGCAATCAGCCCCAGCATTTT
CASRLQGFSNQPQHF
>NA|TRBJ1-3|NA|TRBV9
TGTGCCAGCAGCGACACGTACTCTGGAAACACCATATATTTT
CASSDTYSGNTIYF
>TRBD1|TRBJ1-3|NA|TRBV29-1
TGCAGCGTTGGACAGGGCGTCTCTGGAAACACCATATATTTT
CSVGQGVSGNTIYF
>NA|TRBJ1-5|few|TRBV21-1
TGTGCCAATTCGTCAACAGGGTTTAATAGCAATCAGCCCCAGCATTTT
CANSSTGFNSNQPQHF
>NA|TRBJ2-7|NA|TRBV6-6
TGTGCCAGCAGTTCAGGAGGGACTTACTACGAGCAGTACTTC
CASSSGGTYYEQYF
>NA|TRBJ2-5|NA|TRBV15
TGTGCCACCAGCAGAGATTCTATGAAACAAGAGACCCAGTACTTC
CATSRDSMKQETQYF
>TRBD2|TRBJ2-1|few|TRBV10-3
TGTGCCATCAGTGAGTCACCCCCTGGACTAGCGGCCGAGTCGGAGCAGTTCTTC
CAISESPPGLAAESEQFF
>NA|TRBJ1-1|few|TRBV5-1
TGCGCCAGCAGCTTTGCTTGGAAGTCCGACGGGACTGAAGCTTTCTTT
CASSFAWKSDGTEAFF
>NA|TRBJ2-7|NA|TRBV28
TGTGCCAGCAGTTTAGGCAGTATTTGGTACGAGCAGTACTTC
CASSLGSIWYEQYF
>NA|TRBJ1-6|NA|TRBV25-1
TGTGCCAGCAGTGGGCAGTATAATTCACCCCTCCACTTT
CASSGQYNSPLHF
>TRBD1|TRBJ2-1|NA|TRBV27
TGTGCCAGCGGATCGTCAGACAGGGTGGCCGGGGATGAGCAGTTCTTC
CASGSSDRVAGDEQFF
>TRBD2|TRBJ2-7|NA|TRBV7-6
TGTGCCAGCAGCTTAGACAGTCTAGCGGGAGCTTATACCAACGAGCAGTACTTC
CASSLDSLAGAYTNEQYF
>TRBD2|TRBJ2-1|NA|TRBV27
TGTGCCAGCAGGGGGCGGGGGGGCTCCTACAATGAGCAGTTCTTC
CASRGRGGSYNEQFF
>TRBD1|TRBJ2-7|few|TRBV5-1
TGCGCCAGCAGCTTGGAGCGGGGACAGGGGACCTACGAGCAGTACTTC
CASSLERGQGTYEQYF
>NA|TRBJ2-5|NA|TRBV29-1
TGCAGCGTTGACCCGGGAATGGGTCAAGAGACCCAGTACTTC
CSVDPGMGQETQYF
>NA|TRBJ2-2|NA|TRBV5-1
TGCGCCAGCAGCCGGGGTGACACCGGGGAGCTGTTTTTT
CASSRGDTGELFF
>NA|TRBJ2-7|NA|TRBV7-9
TGTGCCAGTAACCAGGGCTATCACGAGCAGTACTTC
CASNQGYHEQYF
>TRBD1|TRBJ2-5|NA|TRBV28
TGTGCCAGCACCTGGGGCGACAGGGGAGTAGGAGAGACCCAGTACTTC
CASTWGDRGVGETQYF
>NA|TRBJ1-5|NA|TRBV6-5
TGTGCCAGCAGTCGGACAGATAGCAATCAGCCCCAGCATTTT
CASSRTDSNQPQHF
>TRBD2|TRBJ2-7|few|TRBV27
TGTGCCAGCAGTTTCGGGACTAGCGGGAGGGCCCTCTACGAGCAGTACTTC
CASSFGTSGRALYEQYF
>NA|TRBJ2-7|NA|TRBV25-1
TGTGCCAGCAGTGAATTCGGACTCTACGAGCAGTACTTC
CASSEFGLYEQYF
>NA|TRBJ1-1|NA|TRBV6-4
TGTGCCAGCAGTGGCCAGGAAGGCACTGAAGCTTTCTTT
CASSGQEGTEAFF
>NA|TRBJ2-1|once|TRBV27
TGTGCCAGCAGGGATTATCTTAGCGGTCCCCGCTCCTACAATGAGCAGTTCTTC
CASRDYLSGPRSYNEQFF
>NA|TRBJ1-2|few|TRBV6-5
TGTGCCAGCTCCGGGATTTATGGCTACACCTTC
CASSGIYGYTF
>NA|TRBJ1-1|NA|TRBV9
TGTGCCAGCAGCGACCCGGGAGGGGGGGGACAGAACACTGAAGCTTTCTTT
CASSDPGGGGQNTEAFF
>NA|TRBJ1-4|NA|TRBV29-1
TGCAGCGTGGCCGGGACAACTAATGAAAAACTGTTTTTT
CSVAGTTNEKLFF
>NA|TRBJ1-2|NA|TRBV28
TGTGCCAGCAGCTTCATGGAGGGCTACACCTTC
CASSFMEGYTF
>TRBD1|TRBJ1-5|NA|TRBV28
TGTGCCAGCAGTGTTGGGACAGTGGGGCATCAGCCCCAGCATTTT
CASSVGTVGHQPQHF
>NA|TRBJ2-1|NA|TRBV5-1
TGCGCCAGCAGCTTGATTCAGGGTAATGAGCAGTTCTTC
CASSLIQGNEQFF
>NA|TRBJ2-1|NA|TRBV6-4
TGTGCCAGCAGTGACCAACCAGGGCCTGCGCAGTTCTTC
CASSDQPGPAQFF
>TRBD1|TRBJ1-1|NA|TRBV7-2
TGTGCCAGCAGCTCAAGGACAGGGCGTAAAAACACTGAAGCTTTCTTT
CASSSRTGRKNTEAFF
>NA|TRBJ1-4|NA|TRBV10-3
TGTGCCATCAGTGAGTCGAGTAATGAAAAACTGTTTTTT
CAISESSNEKLFF
>NA|TRBJ1-4|NA|TRBV5-1
TGCGCCAGCAGCTTGGACAGGCCAGGAGAAAAACTGTTTTTT
CASSLDRPGEKLFF
>NA|TRBJ2-2|NA|TRBV9
TGTGCCAGCAGCGCATGGACTGAGAACACCGGGGAGCTGTTTTTT
CASSAWTENTGELFF
>TRBD2|TRBJ2-7|NA|TRBV9
TGTGCCAGCAGCGTAGATGGCGGGGGGTACGAGCAGTACTTC
CASSVDGGGYEQYF
>NA|TRBJ2-3|NA|TRBV7-2
TGTGCCAGCAGCTTAGGCGGGTCCCGTAGCACAGATACGCAGTATTTT
CASSLGGSRSTDTQYF
>NA|TRBJ1-2|NA|TRBV7-2
TGTGCCAGCAGCTCTAGACAGGCATATGGCTACACCTTC
CASSSRQAYGYTF
>TRBD2|TRBJ2-2|NA|TRBV7-6
TGTGCCAGCAGCTTGGGGACTAGCGGGGTATATGGGAACACCGGGGAGCTGTTTTTT
CASSLGTSGVYGNTGELFF
>NA|TRBJ1-2|NA|TRBV6-1
TGTGCCAGCATTCGCGGCTATGGCTACACCTTC
CASIRGYGYTF